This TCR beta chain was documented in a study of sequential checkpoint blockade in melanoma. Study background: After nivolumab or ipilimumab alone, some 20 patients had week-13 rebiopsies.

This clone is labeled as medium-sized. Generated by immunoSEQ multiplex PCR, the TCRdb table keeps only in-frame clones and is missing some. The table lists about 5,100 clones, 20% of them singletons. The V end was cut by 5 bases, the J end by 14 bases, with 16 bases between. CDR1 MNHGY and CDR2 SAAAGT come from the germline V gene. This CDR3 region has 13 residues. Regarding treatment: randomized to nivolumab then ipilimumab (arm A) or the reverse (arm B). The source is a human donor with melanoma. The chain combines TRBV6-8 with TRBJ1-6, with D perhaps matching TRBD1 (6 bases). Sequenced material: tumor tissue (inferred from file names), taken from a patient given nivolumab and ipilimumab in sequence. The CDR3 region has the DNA TGTGCCAGCAGTGAGGCTCAGGGGTGGGCCCTCCACTTT. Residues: CASSEAQGWALHF.